A single sample is the source of the 8 T cell receptor beta chains below, sequenced in a study of blood T cell repertoires in COVID-19. The data were produced by immunoSEQ multiplex PCR, yet TCRdb's version contains in-frame clones alone and is incomplete. The sample has around 150,000 clones; around 85% are singletons. The sample comprised peripheral blood. Receptor source: a man between 65 and 79 years old with acute or convalescent COVID-19.

A few counts support this clone. The V call is TRBV2, the J call TRBJ2-7, with D perhaps matching TRBD1 (6 bases). Between the trimmed V and J ends, which lost 2 bases and 3 bases, there was a span of 11 bases. Germline V CDR1 and CDR2: SNHLY, FYNNEI. The CDR3 extends over 14 amino acids. CDR3 residues: CASSEPRDNYEQYF. The CDR3 bases are TGTGCCAGCAGTGAACCTCGGGACAACTACGAGCAGTACTTC.

This chain connects TRBV3-1 (or the pseudogene TRBV3-2) to TRBJ2-1; maybe TRBD1 (6 bases). Germline V lookup: CDR1 LGHDT, CDR2 YNNKEL (reference sequence). The CDR3 covers 14 residues. V was cut by 6 bases and J by 3 bases, with 12 bases left in between. This chain's CDR3 is CASSLTGHYNEQFF. CDR3 DNA sequence: TGTGCCAGCAGTTTAACGGGACACTACAATGAGCAGTTCTTC.

The chain carries TRBV27 and TRBJ2-7, with 7 nucleotides matching TRBD1. The germline CDR1 and CDR2 sequences are MNHEY and SMNVEV (reference sequence). This CDR3 has 14 residues. V lost 4 bases and J lost 3; bases outside the gene matches: 6. This chain's CDR3 is CASSSPDRNYEQYF. Written as DNA, the CDR3 is TGTGCCAGCAGTTCCCCGGACAGGAACTACGAGCAGTACTTC.

This clone showed up just a few times. This chain uses TRBV19 with TRBJ1-2; D is unresolved. Per the germline V gene, CDR1 is LNHDA and CDR2 is SQIVND (reference sequence). The CDR3 extends over 13 amino acids. Deletions cut 3 bases from V and 8 bases from J, with 13 bases between. Here the CDR3 reads CASSIGGSGGYTF. CDR3 DNA: TGTGCCAGTAGTATTGGAGGGTCCGGAGGCTACACCTTC.

The genes are TRBV11-2 and TRBJ2-7; a possible D gene is TRBD1 (6 bases). This CDR3 is built from 14 residues. CDR1 and CDR2 (germline): SGHAT, FQNNGV. The V end lost 4 bases, the J end lost 2 bases, and 12 bases lay between the germline ends. Here the CDR3 DNA reads TGTGCCAGCAGCTGGGGGACACGAGCCTACGAGCAGTACTTC. Translating it yields CASSWGTRAYEQYF.

CDR3 amino acids: CASSFRSGSRTDTQYF. In DNA form, the CDR3 reads TGTGCCAGCAGTTTCCGAAGCGGGAGTCGAACAGATACGCAGTATTTT. The chain carries TRBV27 and TRBJ2-3, with 8 nucleotides matching TRBD2. V shed 3 bases and J 3 bases; nucleotides not matched to a gene: 8. Germline V gene data show CDR1 as MNHEY and CDR2 as SMNVEV (reference sequence). This CDR3 comprises 16 residues.

This sequence joins TRBV19 and TRBJ2-5; TRBD1 might be the D (6 bases). Germline loops: CDR1 LNHDA, CDR2 SQIVND (reference sequence). The CDR3 contains 14 residues. The V gene lost 3 bases and the J gene lost 4 bases, with 12 bases spanning the gap. The DNA of the CDR3 is TGTGCCAGTAGTATTGGGACAACGGGAGAGACCCAGTACTTC. This codes for CASSIGTTGETQYF.

The chain has TRBV10-3 and TRBJ1-1, with D maybe TRBD1 (6 bases). This CDR3 has 12 residues. Germline values: CDR1 ENHRY, CDR2 SYGVKD. Trimming left V 10 bases short and J 1 base short, with 10 bases between. The CDR3 DNA follows: TGTGCCACCCAACAGGGGAACACTGAAGCTTTCTTT. Protein product: CATQQGNTEAFF.